The source of this T cell receptor beta chain is a study of T cell repertoires in cytomegalovirus infection. The overall study: A matching HLA type, together with CMV infection, was signaled by public TCR beta signatures.

This clonotype was counted at least ten times. Its antigen remains unidentified. Study findings and constraints: There were carriers of CMV plus the relevant HLA, and cumulative public TCR beta family frequency identified them. HLA-C-restricted CMV-specific TCR beta clonotypes prevailed in the ex vivo response.

TCRdb recomputed calls from the reads with MiXCR, one row per CDR3 protein. This sample has approximately 71,000 distinct CDR3 sequences, with 4% found just once. The V gene end was trimmed by 2 bases and the J gene end by 0 bases; junction bases not matched to a gene: 8. CDR1 is DFQATT, CDR2 SNEGSKA, per germline (reference sequence). The length of the CDR3 is 16 residues. Sequenced material: PBMCs. The V and J genes are TRBV20-1 and TRBJ2-3; 7 bases fit TRBD2. This clonotype originated in a human donor in good health (CMV status not recorded). Some clones in this sample may be carry-over from other donors' samples. The chain's CDR3 is CSARRGGSPSTDTQYF. The CDR3 coding sequence is TGCAGTGCTAGAAGGGGCGGGAGTCCTAGCACAGATACGCAGTATTTT.